The 32 T cell receptor beta chains below come from one sample, sequenced in a study of blood T cell repertoires in COVID-19. The data were produced by immunoSEQ multiplex PCR, yet TCRdb's version contains in-frame clones alone and is incomplete. The sample holds about 240,000 clones; about 82% are singletons and the top ten take 4.5% to 6%. The sample consisted of peripheral blood. Receptors originate from a man over 45 with COVID-19, enrolled during active disease.

This chain joins TRBV19 and TRBJ2-7; tentative D call: TRBD1 (7 bases). CDR1 LNHDA and CDR2 SQIVND come from the germline V gene (reference sequence). V was shortened by 4 bases and J by 3 bases, with 19 bases between the two germline ends. CDR3 size: 16 residues. In nucleotides, the CDR3 is TGTGCCAGTAGTAAATCCCTCAGACAGGGACTCTACGAGCAGTACTTC. It specifies CASSKSLRQGLYEQYF.

The chain couples TRBV15 to TRBJ1-1; D not resolved. The CDR3 has 12 amino acids. CDR1 is LNHNV and CDR2 is YYDKDF in the germline V gene (reference sequence). V was trimmed by 7 bases and J by 0 bases, leaving 6 bases between them. The DNA of the CDR3 is TGTGCCACCAAAACGGTGAACACTGAAGCTTTCTTT. Its protein is CATKTVNTEAFF.

The gene calls are TRBV7-9 and TRBJ1-3; D is uncertain. The V and J ends lost 5 bases and 5 bases respectively, with 10 bases between them. The CDR3 length is 13 residues. Germline V gene data show CDR1 as SEHNR and CDR2 as FQNEAQ (reference sequence). CDR3 loop: CASSTGGRNTIYF. CDR3 DNA: TGTGCCAGCAGCACCGGCGGGAGAAACACCATATATTTT.

The chain links TRBV5-1 to TRBJ2-5; 11 bases match TRBD2. V was clipped by 4 bases and J by 1 base; unmatched bases: 6. The germline V gene encodes CDR1 SGHRS and CDR2 YFSETQ. The CDR3 has 16 residues. The CDR3, as DNA: TGCGCCAGCAGCCTGGGACTAGCGGAGCTCCAAGAGACCCAGTACTTC. This codes for CASSLGLAELQETQYF.

The chain recombines TRBV5-1 with TRBJ1-6; maybe TRBD1 (6 bases). This CDR3 comprises 15 residues. Germline values: CDR1 SGHRS, CDR2 YFSETQ. V lost 1 base to trimming and J lost 5 bases, with 10 bases between them. CDR3 loop: CASSLMGADNSPLHF. CDR3 in DNA: TGCGCCAGCAGCTTGATGGGGGCCGATAATTCACCCCTCCACTTT.

The rearrangement links TRBV4-2 to TRBJ2-7, with a tentative D call TRBD2 (7 bases). The germline V and J ends were trimmed by 4 bases and 7 bases, with 17 bases remaining between them. Germline V gene sequence: CDR1 LGHNA, CDR2 YNFKEQ. The CDR3 covers 14 residues. CDR3 sequence reads: CASSRRGGPGEQYF. The DNA of the CDR3 is TGTGCCAGCAGCCGAAGGGGGGGCCCCGGGGAGCAGTACTTC.

V is TRBV7-8 and J is TRBJ1-2, with D uncertain. The V and J ends lost 1 base and 4 bases respectively, with 10 bases between them. This CDR3 is 14 amino acids long. Per the germline V gene, CDR1 is SGHVS and CDR2 is FQNEAQ. In DNA form, the CDR3 reads TGTGCCAGCAGCTTAGGGGCCAGCTTCTATGGCTACACCTTC. Translation gives CASSLGASFYGYTF.

The chain carries TRBV10-3 and TRBJ2-5; D remains ambiguous. Germline-derived CDR1 and CDR2 are ENHRY and SYGVKD. The CDR3 runs to 14 residues. The V end was cut by 2 bases, the J end by 0 bases, with 7 bases between. This CDR3 reads CAISEGRNQETQYF. Here the CDR3 DNA reads TGTGCCATCAGTGAGGGCAGGAACCAAGAGACCCAGTACTTC.

The CDR3 loop reads CASSLGSSGGARTQYF. The CDR3 coding sequence is TGTGCCAGCAGCTTAGGCTCAAGCGGGGGGGCGCGAACCCAGTACTTC. This rearrangement joins TRBV13 to TRBJ2-5, with 10 bases that match TRBD2. The germline V gene encodes CDR1 PRHDT and CDR2 FYEKMQ (reference sequence). This CDR3 is built from 16 residues. V was pared by 0 bases and J by 8 bases, with 9 bases of the junction left unmatched.

The chain links TRBV11-2 to TRBJ1-6; 8 nucleotides agree with TRBD1. The CDR3 runs to 14 residues. Per germline, CDR1 SGHAT and CDR2 FQNNGV. J lost 9 bases, V lost 4 bases, and 5 bases had no gene match. The CDR3, as DNA: TGTGCCAGCAGCTACGGACAGGGAGCTTCACCCCTCCACTTT. This gives the protein CASSYGQGASPLHF.

This clone was detected once. The rearrangement uses TRBV6-6 and TRBJ2-7, with 12 bases lining up with TRBD2. The CDR3 has 16 residues. After removal of 6 bases from V and 7 bases from J, the junction contained 13 bases not matched to a gene. In germline, CDR1 is MNHNY, CDR2 SVGAGI (reference sequence). CDR3 DNA: TGTGCCAGCAGGCCCACTAGCGGGGGGCTCTTGGTGGAGCAGTACTTC. It translates to CASRPTSGGLLVEQYF.

This clone was detected only once. The rearrangement uses TRBV19 and TRBJ1-4, with D unresolved. Per germline, CDR1 LNHDA and CDR2 SQIVND (reference sequence). The germline V and J ends were trimmed by 1 base and 8 bases, with 17 bases remaining between them. The CDR3 length is 16 residues. The chain's CDR3 is CASSIGGGPRGEKLFF. The CDR3 nucleotides are TGTGCCAGTAGTATAGGGGGAGGTCCACGAGGAGAAAAACTGTTTTTT.

The chain joins TRBV9 to TRBJ2-1, with 8 bases lining up with TRBD2. Germline V gene sequence: CDR1 SGDLS, CDR2 YYNGEE. V trimming: 0 bases; J trimming: 3 bases; junction bases outside the gene matches: 5. CDR3 length: 16 amino acids. The CDR3 protein is CASSVDPSGSYNEQFF. CDR3 coding DNA: TGTGCCAGCAGCGTAGATCCCAGCGGGAGCTACAATGAGCAGTTCTTC.

The chain has TRBV6-5 and TRBJ1-2; 7 bases match TRBD1. The length of the CDR3 is 14 residues. Germline CDR1 reads MNHEY; CDR2 reads SVGAGI. The junction had 5 bases not matched to a gene; V was cut back by 0 bases and J by 7 bases. The CDR3 DNA reads TGTGCCAGCAGTTACTCGAGGCAGGGGGTTGGCTACACCTTC. Encoded protein: CASSYSRQGVGYTF.

The chain has TRBV3-1 (or the pseudogene TRBV3-2) and TRBJ1-2, with D unresolved. The CDR3 spans 15 residues. CDR1 LGHDT and CDR2 YNNKEL come from the germline V gene (reference sequence). V lost 0 bases and J 6 bases, leaving 14 bases between the germline ends. The CDR3 coding sequence is TGTGCCAGCAGCCAAGATTTGTGGACTCTAGATGGCTACACCTTC. This translates into CASSQDLWTLDGYTF.

The chain recombines TRBV3-1 (or the pseudogene TRBV3-2) with TRBJ2-3; 15 bases line up with TRBD2. There are 18 residues in the CDR3. CDR1 LGHDT and CDR2 YNNKEL come from the germline V gene (reference sequence). Losses at the gene ends were 0 bases for V and 4 bases for J; bases not matched to a gene: 5. The CDR3 DNA is TGTGCCAGCAGCCAAGATAGGACTAGCGGGGGGGCCGCAGATACGCAGTATTTT. Translating it yields CASSQDRTSGGAADTQYF.

The chain carries TRBV4-3 and TRBJ2-7; a possible D gene is TRBD1 (8 bases). Per the germline V gene, CDR1 is LGHNA and CDR2 is YSLEER. This CDR3 spans 15 amino acids. Trimming took off 4 bases at V and 5 bases at J, with 18 bases between the two ends. The CDR3: CASSPRGTGPDEQYF. In DNA form, the CDR3 reads TGCGCCAGCAGCCCGCGGGGGACAGGCCCCGACGAGCAGTACTTC.

V gene TRBV6-2 or TRBV6-3 combines with J gene TRBJ1-5; 7 bases are a match to TRBD1. The CDR3 sequence is 17 residues long. V lost 6 bases and J lost 3; bases outside the gene matches: 14. CDR1 is MNHEY, CDR2 SVGEGT, per germline. The CDR3 DNA reads as TGTGCCAGCAGCAACTTTCGGATGACAGGGTCCAATCAGCCCCAGCATTTT. Amino acids: CASSNFRMTGSNQPQHF.

V gene TRBV19 combines with J gene TRBJ2-3, with 11 bases lining up with TRBD2. Looked up from germline, CDR1 is LNHDA and CDR2 is SQIVND (reference sequence). CDR3 size: 15 residues. With V trimmed by 4 bases and J by 8 bases, 8 bases remained unmatched. DNA for the CDR3: TGTGCCAGTAGTACGACTAGCGGGGTGCAAGGTACGCAGTATTTT. It codes for CASSTTSGVQGTQYF.

V usage is TRBV3-1 (or the pseudogene TRBV3-2) and J usage is TRBJ2-7; possible D gene TRBD2, 7 bases. The germline V gene encodes CDR1 LGHDT and CDR2 YNNKEL (reference sequence). Trimming cost V 3 bases and J 6 bases, with 15 bases left between them. This CDR3 region has 14 residues. CDR3 region: CASSHGRGAVEQYF. The CDR3 bases are TGTGCCAGCAGCCATGGGAGGGGGGCGGTCGAGCAGTACTTC.

V and J are TRBV18 and TRBJ1-2; no clear D gene. The V gene lost 2 bases and the J gene lost 7 bases, with 17 bases spanning the gap. The CDR3 length is 15 residues. Germline V gene sequence: CDR1 KGHSH, CDR2 LQKENI. The CDR3 DNA reads as TGTGCCAGCTCACCAACGAGCGTGCGTCGTAGTGGCTACACCTTC. Translation gives CASSPTSVRRSGYTF.

The chain uses TRBV27 and TRBJ1-2; tentative D call: TRBD1 (5 bases). Trimming removed 3 bases from V and 6 bases from J, with 17 bases in between. Germline V gene sequence: CDR1 MNHEY, CDR2 SMNVEV (reference sequence). The CDR3 runs to 15 residues. CDR3 nucleotides: TGTGCCAGCAGTTTCACCAGGGTCGCGAACAATGGCTACACCTTC. Encoded protein: CASSFTRVANNGYTF.

The gene calls are TRBV12-3 or TRBV12-4 and TRBJ1-2; maybe TRBD1 (6 bases). CDR3 length equals 13 residues. V gave up 2 bases and J gave up 2 bases, with 6 bases separating them. In DNA form, the CDR3 reads TGTGCCAGCAGTTTAACAGGGAACTATGGCTACACCTTC. Translating it yields CASSLTGNYGYTF.

This clone was counted only a few times. Other nucleotide sequences from this sample produce the same CDR3. The V gene is TRBV6-4, the J gene TRBJ2-1; weak D call: TRBD2 (6 bases). V was clipped by 5 bases and J by 5 bases, with 10 bases between them. Germline CDR1 and CDR2: MRHNA and SNTAGT. The CDR3 is 13 amino acids. The CDR3, as DNA: TGTGCCAGCAGTCTGGGCGGGGACAATGAGCAGTTCTTC. The encoded protein is CASSLGGDNEQFF.

V and J are TRBV7-9 and TRBJ1-5; D not certain. V was trimmed by 5 bases and J by 0 bases, leaving 14 bases between them. The germline gives CDR1 SEHNR, CDR2 FQNEAQ (reference sequence). The CDR3 totals 16 residues. This CDR3 reads CASSLVTLHSNQPQHF. The CDR3 coding sequence is TGTGCCAGCAGCCTGGTGACACTCCATAGCAATCAGCCCCAGCATTTT.

The CDR3 loop reads CASSLVGQGGSGYTF. CDR3 nucleotide sequence: TGCGCCAGCAGCTTGGTGGGCCAGGGAGGTAGTGGCTACACCTTC. This chain links TRBV5-1 with TRBJ1-2; possible D gene TRBD1, 5 bases. There are 15 residues in the CDR3. Trimming removed 0 bases from V and 7 bases from J, with 16 bases in between. Germline CDR1 is SGHRS and CDR2 is YFSETQ.

The chain has TRBV19 and TRBJ2-5; 8 nucleotides agree with TRBD1. Germline CDR1 reads LNHDA; CDR2 reads SQIVND (reference sequence). This CDR3 is built from 17 residues. The V segment lost 5 bases and the J segment 5 bases; nucleotides outside the gene matches: 16. The CDR3 loop is CASSPRGGTGGRETQYF. The CDR3 coding sequence is TGTGCCAGTAGTCCAAGAGGGGGTACAGGGGGACGGGAGACCCAGTACTTC.

This chain uses TRBV11-2 with TRBJ2-7, with 10 bases that match TRBD1. V lost 1 base and J lost 5; bases outside the gene matches: 11. CDR1 is SGHAT and CDR2 is FQNNGV in the germline V gene. This CDR3 comprises 17 residues. CDR3 loop: CASSLGILGQGVHEQYF. CDR3 in DNA: TGTGCCAGCAGCTTAGGGATTTTAGGACAGGGGGTCCACGAGCAGTACTTC.

The V call is TRBV28, the J call TRBJ1-5, with D possibly TRBD1 on 5 matching bases. Germline-derived CDR1 and CDR2 are MDHEN and SYDVKM. The CDR3 sequence is 14 residues long. V was shortened by 7 bases and J by 7 bases, with 17 bases between the two germline ends. This CDR3 reads CASNWWGGRQPQHF. In DNA form, the CDR3 reads TGTGCCAGCAATTGGTGGGGCGGAAGGCAGCCCCAGCATTTT.

In this sample, this clone turned up once. The V call is TRBV5-4, the J call TRBJ1-6, with D uncertain. Germline assignment: CDR1 SGHNT and CDR2 YYREEE (reference sequence). V gave up 2 bases and J gave up 0 bases, with 12 bases separating them. The CDR3 spans 17 residues. In DNA form, the CDR3 reads TGTGCCAGCAGCTTAACACCAAGGAGCTCCTATAATTCACCCCTCCACTTT. Its protein product is CASSLTPRSSYNSPLHF.

The chain has TRBV28 and TRBJ1-2; D gene ambiguous. Germline CDR1 and CDR2: MDHEN and SYDVKM. The CDR3 covers 13 residues. The V end was cut by 2 bases, the J end by 1 base, with 5 bases between. In DNA, the CDR3 is TGTGCCAGCAGTTTAATAAATAACTATGGCTACACCTTC. Translation: CASSLINNYGYTF.

The V gene is TRBV27, the J gene TRBJ2-1, with 13 positions matching TRBD2. The V segment lost 5 bases and the J segment 4 bases; nucleotides outside the gene matches: 8. The CDR3 is 17 amino acids. Looked up from germline, CDR1 is MNHEY and CDR2 is SMNVEV (reference sequence). CDR3 nucleotide sequence: TGTGCCAGCAGTCCCACCGGGACTAGCGGGGATTACAATGAGCAGTTCTTC. Translation gives CASSPTGTSGDYNEQFF.